This T cell receptor beta chain was captured by sequencing in a study of CD8 T cells in ankylosing spondylitis. Study conclusions and caveats: In the blood and synovial fluid of reactive arthritis, some motif variants had been previously reported.

Quantitative 5'-RACE with molecular barcodes produced the TCR beta libraries. One entry per CDR3 protein, called by TCRdb with MiXCR from the 5' RACE reads. The top ten clones hold 6.6% of a sample with hundreds of thousands of distinct CDR3 sequences, around a quarter of them seen once. The germline V gene has CDR1 MDHEN and CDR2 SYDVKM. V dropped 7 bases and J dropped 6 bases, with 15 bases sitting between them. CDR3 length: 13 amino acids. This clonotype was observed once. Its antigen is still unknown. The source material was blood, either unsorted or a sorted T cell fraction (not recorded which). The chain uses TRBV28 and TRBJ1-2; unclear D gene. The receptor was isolated from a male donor with ankylosing spondylitis or in good health (not recorded which). CDR3 sequence (DNA): TGTGCCAGCACTGGAACAGAAAGTAATGGCTACACCTTC. Translating gives CASTGTESNGYTF.